This T cell receptor (beta chain) was documented in a study of blood T cells in healthy people across ages. Notes on the study in general: The unknown donor CMV status may have confounded expanded clonotype changes. Naive CD4+ cells and diversity were both higher in long-lived donors than in aged donors.

The germline CDR1 and CDR2 sequences are SGHTA and FQGNSA. CDR3 length: 15 residues. Trimming cost V 6 bases and J 8 bases; bases outside gene matches: 8. This clonotype has a handful of counts. Its antigen remains unknown. With a J-beta primer mix and a sample-barcoded 5' primer, a second PCR ran about 6 to 11 cycles. Each sample provided no less than 2.5 million CDR3-containing paired-end reads. TCRdb passed the 5' RACE reads through MiXCR, listing each CDR3 protein once. The table shows 1.5 million to 2 million distinct CDR3 sequences, with roughly 52% occurring only once. Sequencing was performed on blood. This TCR came from a woman aged 40 to 50 in good health. The chain couples TRBV7-2 to TRBJ2-3, with TRBD2 matching 13 bases. CDR3 amino acids: CASRVGLAGEGTQYF. The CDR3 DNA is TGTGCCAGCAGAGTTGGACTAGCGGGGGAGGGTACGCAGTATTTT.